Detailed here is one T cell receptor beta chain. The antigen remains unidentified. The protocol was immunoSEQ multiplex PCR, while the TCRdb copy is restricted to in-frame clones and leaves out a portion. The sample has roughly 140,000 clones, just over 90% seen once. This sample was included in a study of T cell responses to AZD1222 COVID-19 vaccine. Study context: Second-dose recipients at about 4 or about 12 weeks were treated as one pooled group.

Study outcomes and limitations: White British people made up most donors, females outnumbered males, and clonal diversity was possibly underestimated. Baseline serology detected seropositivity in only 5 or 6 AZD1222 recipients.

Trimming removed 0 bases at V and 3 bases at J, with 6 bases between. There are 15 residues in the CDR3. Germline V lookup: CDR1 LGHNA, CDR2 YNFKEQ. This TCR was recovered from an adult in good health. This chain connects TRBV4-2 to TRBJ2-6, with D possibly TRBD2 on 5 matching bases. Sequences were derived from peripheral blood, sampled on day 0 of AZD1222 vaccination. CDR3 bases: TGTGCCAGCAGCCAAGATACTAGTGGGGCCAACGTCCTGACTTTC. Its translation: CASSQDTSGANVLTF.